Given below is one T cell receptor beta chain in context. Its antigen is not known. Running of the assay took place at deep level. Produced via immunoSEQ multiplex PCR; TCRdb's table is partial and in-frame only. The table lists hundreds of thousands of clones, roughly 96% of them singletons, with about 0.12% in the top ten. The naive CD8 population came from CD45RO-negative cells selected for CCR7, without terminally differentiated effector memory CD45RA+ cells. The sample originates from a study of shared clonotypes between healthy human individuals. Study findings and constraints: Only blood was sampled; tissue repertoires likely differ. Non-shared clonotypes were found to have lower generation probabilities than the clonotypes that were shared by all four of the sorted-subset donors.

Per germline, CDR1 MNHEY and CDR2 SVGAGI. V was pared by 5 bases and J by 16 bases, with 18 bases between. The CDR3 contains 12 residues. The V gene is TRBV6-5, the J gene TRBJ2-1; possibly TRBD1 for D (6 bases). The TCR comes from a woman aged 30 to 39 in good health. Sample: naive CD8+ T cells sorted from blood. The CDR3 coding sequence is TGTGCCAGCAGTAGTCGACGGACAGTCCTCTTCTTC. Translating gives CASSSRRTVLFF.